These T cell receptor beta chains were read from a single sample in a study of blood T cell repertoires in COVID-19. This table comes from immunoSEQ multiplex PCR, and its TCRdb copy is limited to in-frame clones, with some not included. The top ten hold roughly 2.9% of the sample, which has roughly 310,000 clones, approximately 87% seen once. The sample was peripheral blood. Source of these receptors: a woman aged 30 to 39 with COVID-19, enrolled during active disease. Both conserved end residues are part of each CDR3. The D gene is left open where the match is weak. Not all rows give a size; the values are once, few, many and, for expanded clones, a class.

j_call v_call d_call clone_size cdr3_nt cdr3_aa
TRBJ1-2 TRBV27 - - TGTGCCAGCAGTCCCCGGGAGAGAATCTATGGCTACACCTTC CASSPRERIYGYTF
TRBJ2-7 TRBV10-3 TRBD2 - TGTGCCATCAGCAAAGGGACTAGCGGGAGCTACGAGCAGTACTTC CAISKGTSGSYEQYF
TRBJ2-7 TRBV18 - - TGTGCCAGCTCACCGTCCGGAGGGATTACCTACGAGCAGTACTTC CASSPSGGITYEQYF
TRBJ2-2 TRBV18 - - TGTGCCAGCTCACCAATTACAGGTGATTCCACCGGGGAGCTGTTTTTT CASSPITGDSTGELFF
TRBJ1-2 TRBV5-5 - - TGTGCCAGCAGCCGGACAGTAAACGACTATGGCTACACCTTC CASSRTVNDYGYTF
TRBJ2-5 TRBV7-9 TRBD1 - TGTGCCAGCAGCCACCGGGACAGGGGGCGAGAGACCCAGTACTTC CASSHRDRGRETQYF
TRBJ1-2 TRBV27 - - TGTGCCAGCAGTTCCCTCGGCGGGAGAAGATATGGCTACACCTTC CASSSLGGRRYGYTF
TRBJ1-2 TRBV7-9 TRBD1 - TGTGCCAGCAGCTTAATAGGTGCAGGGGGCCATGGCTACACCTTC CASSLIGAGGHGYTF
TRBJ1-6 TRBV4-1 - - TGCGCCAGCAGCCTCGGTTCGGGGGTGACGTATTCACCCCTCCACTTT CASSLGSGVTYSPLHF
TRBJ1-5 TRBV18 TRBD1 - TGTGCCAGCTCACCGGAGGGGGCCCATCAGCCCCAGCATTTT CASSPEGAHQPQHF
TRBJ1-1 TRBV27 - - TGTGCCAGCAGTTTGGGGGGGCCCACTGAAGCTTTCTTT CASSLGGPTEAFF
TRBJ1-2 TRBV15 - - TGTGCCACCAGCAGAGTTATCGGGGGTAACTATGGCTACACCTTC CATSRVIGGNYGYTF
TRBJ1-2 TRBV7-6 TRBD1 - TGTGCCAGCAGCTTAGACTCCGGGACAGGAGGCTACACCTTC CASSLDSGTGGYTF
TRBJ2-7 TRBV7-2 TRBD2 once TGTGCCAGCAGCTTAGGTGGCGGGAGCGGGTACGAGCAGTACTTC CASSLGGGSGYEQYF
TRBJ2-1 TRBV7-2 TRBD2 - TGTGCCAGCAGCTTAAATCCTAGCGGGGCCCAGGGTGAGCAGTTCTTC CASSLNPSGAQGEQFF
TRBJ2-7 TRBV29-1 - - TGCAGCGTTGATACGGGTTCCCACGAGCAGTACTTC CSVDTGSHEQYF
TRBJ2-1 TRBV20-1 - - TGCAGTGCTAGTAAAACTATCTACAATGAGCAGTTCTTC CSASKTIYNEQFF
TRBJ2-7 TRBV7-9 - once TGTGCCAGCAGCTTAGCGGGGCAGCATTTAATCCACTACGAGCAGTACTTC CASSLAGQHLIHYEQYF
TRBJ1-5 TRBV30 - - TGTGCCTGGAGTGCGATAGGACAGAATCAGCCCCAGCATTTT CAWSAIGQNQPQHF